The next 28 T cell receptor beta chains were all read from a single sample in a study of T cells in Graves' hyperthyroidism and ophthalmopathy (dated by TCRdb to the late 2010s). Library method: multiplex PCR. TCRdb lists the instrument as Illumina HiSeq 2000. TCR beta CDR3 regions were amplified from RNA transcripts. For the first round of RT-PCR on the TCR CDR3, the HTBI primer set was used together with the Qiagen OneStep RT-PCR kit. The public reads were quality trimmed at Q25 with fastp and then assembled into clones with MiXCR by TCRdb, keeping productive beta chains. Each CDR3 protein appears once, grouped with its most common genes and DNA. This sample lists around 370,000 distinct CDR3 sequences; about 18% were detected once. Less than 45% of the sample goes to the ten largest clones. The sequencing sample was made of blood. Every receptor here comes from a man aged 18 to 30 with Graves' ophthalmopathy.

This clonotype was picked up many times. The V gene is TRBV12-3 or TRBV12-4, the J gene TRBJ2-2; 8 bases line up with TRBD1. V lost 5 bases and J lost 1; bases outside the gene matches: 3. This CDR3 region has 15 residues. As DNA, the CDR3 is TGTGCCAGCAGTCACGGGACAGGGAACACCGGGGAGCTGTTTTTT. Translation gives CASSHGTGNTGELFF.

This clonotype was detected ten times or more. The chain has TRBV5-6 and TRBJ1-1; D is undetermined. The CDR3 runs to 14 residues. Germline CDR1 SGHDT, CDR2 YYEEEE. V was clipped by 1 base and J by 1 base, with 8 bases between them. The CDR3 DNA reads as TGTGCCAGCAGCTTGTGGGCGCGGAACACTGAAGCTTTCTTT. The encoded protein is CASSLWARNTEAFF.

V usage is TRBV29-1 and J usage is TRBJ2-7; TRBD1 or TRBD2 may be the D gene (6 bases each). The length of the CDR3 is 12 residues. The germline V gene encodes CDR1 SQVTM and CDR2 ANQGSEA. The V and J ends lost 3 bases and 8 bases respectively, with 14 bases between them. The CDR3: CSVDSPGGQQYF. In DNA form, the CDR3 reads TGCAGCGTTGATAGCCCCGGGGGCCAGCAGTACTTC.

This clonotype was counted ten times or more. The gene calls are TRBV5-1 and TRBJ1-3, with no clear D. The CDR3 is 16 residues long. V shed 0 bases and J shed 4 bases, with 14 bases lying between them. The germline CDR1 and CDR2 sequences are SGHRS and YFSETQ. The CDR3 reads CASSLEARTPGNTIYF. CDR3 nucleotides: TGCGCCAGCAGCTTGGAAGCCAGGACCCCAGGAAACACCATATATTTT.

This clonotype has at least ten counts. This rearrangement joins TRBV6-1 to TRBJ2-5; 7 bases are a match to TRBD1. The trim removed 10 bases at V and 5 bases at J, leaving 22 bases unmatched. Germline values: CDR1 MNHNS, CDR2 SASEGT. This CDR3 contains 17 residues. As DNA, the CDR3 is TGTGCCACCGAAAGGGGGCAGGACCGAGGCAATTGGGAGACCCAGTACTTC. Protein sequence: CATERGQDRGNWETQYF.

The chain links TRBV10-3 to TRBJ1-3, with a possible D match to TRBD1 (5 bases). The CDR3 consists of 14 residues. V was trimmed by 3 bases and J by 2 bases, leaving 8 bases between them. Germline V gene lookup returns CDR1 ENHRY and CDR2 SYGVKD. This CDR3 reads CAISESTAGNTIYF. In nucleotides, the CDR3 is TGTGCCATCAGTGAATCGACAGCTGGAAACACCATATATTTT.

This clonotype was counted many times. V is TRBV12-3 or TRBV12-4 and J is TRBJ1-4, with D perhaps matching TRBD1 (5 bases). Trimming cost V 4 bases and J 7 bases, with 13 bases left between them. This CDR3 comprises 14 residues. The CDR3 region has the DNA TGTGCCAGCAGTTGGGGGGGGTTGCGTGAAAAACTGTTTTTT. It is translated as CASSWGGLREKLFF.

The chain couples TRBV18 to TRBJ1-1; D possibly corresponds to TRBD1 (5 bases). This CDR3 has 15 residues. V was shortened by 3 bases and J by 3 bases, with 14 bases between the two germline ends. Germline CDR1 KGHSH, CDR2 LQKENI. The CDR3 region is CASSPRDVPDTEAFF. The CDR3 coding sequence is TGTGCCAGCTCACCGAGGGACGTGCCGGACACTGAAGCTTTCTTT.

This clonotype was seen repeatedly, ten times or more. The CDR3 protein is CASRQKRATEAFF. Here the CDR3 DNA reads TGTGCCAGCAGACAAAAAAGGGCAACTGAAGCTTTCTTT. This chain connects TRBV2 to TRBJ1-1; D unresolved. CDR1 and CDR2 from the germline V gene are SNHLY and FYNNEI. The ends were cut back, 6 bases at V and 5 bases at J, with 13 bases in the middle. This CDR3 region has 13 residues.

There are a few counts of this clonotype. The chain uses TRBV5-6 and TRBJ1-2; TRBD1 is a possible D gene (5 bases). Trimming stripped 0 bases from V and 0 bases from J, with 9 bases between. The length of the CDR3 is 15 residues. Germline V lookup: CDR1 SGHDT, CDR2 YYEEEE. CDR3: CASSLVWGSNYGYTF. The CDR3 nucleotides read TGTGCCAGCAGCTTGGTCTGGGGGTCTAACTATGGCTACACCTTC.

This clonotype was seen ten or more times. The chain combines TRBV6-5 with TRBJ1-6, with D possibly matching TRBD1 (6 bases). The CDR3 spans 14 residues. With 2 bases removed from V and 10 bases from J, the gap between germline ends came to 12 bases. CDR1 is MNHEY and CDR2 is SVGAGI in the germline V gene. CDR3 DNA sequence: TGTGCCAGCAGTTACAGGGGGGGAGACTCACCCCTCCACTTT. Translation: CASSYRGGDSPLHF.

This chain connects TRBV5-6 to TRBJ2-1, with D maybe TRBD2 (7 bases). The CDR3 is made up of 14 amino acids. V was cut by 6 bases and J by 10 bases, with 20 bases left in between. Germline V lookup: CDR1 SGHDT, CDR2 YYEEEE. CDR3 residues: CASTRGGASDEQFF. The CDR3 DNA follows: TGTGCCAGCACTAGGGGGGGGGCGTCGGACGAGCAGTTCTTC.

Ten or more counts support this clonotype. The V gene is TRBV7-9, the J gene TRBJ2-7; D possibly corresponds to TRBD1 (6 bases). CDR1 and CDR2 (germline): SEHNR, FQNEAQ (reference sequence). The CDR3 is made up of 15 amino acids. With 4 bases removed from V and 4 bases from J, the gap between germline ends came to 17 bases. CDR3 nucleotide sequence: TGTGCCAGCAGCTCGGAGGCCAGGGGTGGTTACGAGCAGTACTTC. Its translation is CASSSEARGGYEQYF.

This clonotype has a count of ten or more. This chain connects TRBV4-1 to TRBJ1-2, with a weak D call TRBD1 (5 bases). The length of the CDR3 is 16 residues. CDR1 MGHRA and CDR2 YSYEKL come from the germline V gene. The germline V and J ends were trimmed by 1 base and 0 bases, with 12 bases remaining between them. The CDR3 DNA sequence: TGCGCCAGCAGCCAAGCCCGACAGATCTCTAACTATGGCTACACCTTC. Its protein is CASSQARQISNYGYTF.

On this clonotype itself: A read error may be the cause here, since a much bigger clone is one base away. The chain uses TRBV20-1 and TRBJ2-7; D is ambiguous. Germline loops: CDR1 DFQATT, CDR2 SNEGSKA (reference sequence). The V end lost 7 bases, the J end lost 2 bases, and 24 bases lay between the germline ends. The CDR3 runs to 16 residues. The CDR3: CSVPNPRFFEPYEQYF. CDR3 in DNA: TGCAGTGTTCCTAATCCCAGATTCTTCGAACCCTACGAGCAGTACTTC.

This clonotype occurred many times. This chain links TRBV3-1 with TRBJ1-1; the match to TRBD1 covers 10 bases. CDR3 length: 17 amino acids. Losses at the gene ends were 5 bases for V and 1 base for J; bases not matched to a gene: 10. Per the germline V gene, CDR1 is LGHDT and CDR2 is YNNKEL (reference sequence). DNA of the CDR3: TGTGCCAGCAGCGATGTGACAGGGGGCGCTTGGAACACTGAAGCTTTCTTT. Protein: CASSDVTGGAWNTEAFF. Drawing the rest from reference TRBV3-1 and TRBJ1-1, the complete variable domain is DTAVSQTPKYLVTQMGNDKSIKCEQNLGHDTMYWYKQDSKKFLKIMFSYNNKELIINETVPNRFSPKSPDKAHLNLHINSLELGDSAVYFCASSDVTGGAWNTEAFFGQGTRLTVV.

The sample holds one count of this clonotype. The chain recombines TRBV2 with TRBJ1-5, with 10 positions matching TRBD1. The CDR3 has 15 amino acids. After removal of 5 bases from V and 6 bases from J, the junction contained 7 bases not matched to a gene. Germline CDR1 SNHLY, CDR2 FYNNEI. CDR3 residues: CASSPGTGEGQPQHF. Here the CDR3 DNA reads TGTGCCAGCAGTCCAGGGACAGGGGAGGGTCAGCCCCAGCATTTT.

This clonotype was observed a few times. CDR3 sequence: CSASTSGLTDTQYF. The CDR3 coding sequence is TGCAGTGCTAGTACTAGCGGCCTAACAGATACGCAGTATTTT. The gene calls are TRBV20-1 and TRBJ2-3; 8 nucleotides agree with TRBD2. The CDR3 sequence is 14 residues long. Trimming at V came to 3 bases and at J to 3 bases, leaving 5 bases not matched to a gene. Germline V gene lookup returns CDR1 DFQATT and CDR2 SNEGSKA (reference sequence).

V usage is TRBV10-2 and J usage is TRBJ1-5, with D unclear. The CDR3 has 12 residues. With 6 bases removed from V and 5 bases from J, the gap between germline ends came to 8 bases. Germline V gene data show CDR1 as WSHSY and CDR2 as SAAADI. CDR3 in DNA: TGCGCCAGCAGGGAGGTGGATCAGCCCCAGCATTTT. Amino acid sequence: CASREVDQPQHF.

This clonotype was seen only a few times. This chain links TRBV5-8 with TRBJ1-2; the match to TRBD1 covers 8 bases. This CDR3 is built from 15 residues. J was trimmed by 3 bases and V by 4 bases; bases with no gene match: 8. CDR1 is SGHTS, CDR2 YDEGEE, per germline. For the CDR3, the DNA is TGTGCCAGCAGCCAGCTCAGGGGGCGTGACTATGGCTACACCTTC. Its protein product is CASSQLRGRDYGYTF.

The rearrangement links TRBV12-3 or TRBV12-4 to TRBJ2-7; 8 bases are a match to TRBD1. V was pared by 6 bases and J by 7 bases, with 14 bases of the junction left unmatched. This CDR3 has 15 residues. This CDR3 is CASRPSGGWTWEQYF. The CDR3 DNA reads TGTGCCAGCAGACCGTCAGGGGGCTGGACCTGGGAGCAGTACTTC.

CDR3 protein: CASSLGGLWGYTF. For the CDR3, the DNA is TGTGCCAGCAGTTTGGGCGGGCTTTGGGGCTACACCTTC. V and J are TRBV12-3 or TRBV12-4 and TRBJ1-2; D is unclear. CDR3 size: 13 residues. Trimming shortened V by 3 bases and J by 8 bases, and 13 bases separated the two germline ends.

This clonotype was seen a handful of times. J is TRBJ2-7 and V is TRBV10-2; the match to TRBD2 covers 11 bases. Losses at the gene ends were 6 bases for V and 3 bases for J; bases not matched to a gene: 7. This CDR3 is built from 15 residues. Germline CDR1 WSHSY, CDR2 SAAADI. CDR3 loop: CASRLSGTSGYEQYF. Written as DNA, the CDR3 is TGCGCCAGCAGACTCTCCGGGACTAGCGGCTACGAGCAGTACTTC.

The chain links TRBV6-1 to TRBJ2-7; D gene ambiguous. CDR1 is MNHNS and CDR2 is SASEGT in the germline V gene. The CDR3 has 15 residues. V was pared by 1 base and J by 3 bases, with 13 bases between. As DNA, the CDR3 is TGTGCCAGCAGTGAAGGTCAGCGAGAAGGCTACGAGCAGTACTTC. It translates to CASSEGQREGYEQYF.

This clonotype was detected only once. The chain has TRBV9 and TRBJ2-3, with D unclear. Trimming shortened V by 7 bases and J by 6 bases, and 24 bases separated the two germline ends. Germline V gene lookup returns CDR1 SGDLS and CDR2 YYNGEE. The CDR3 has 16 amino acids. CDR3 bases: TGTGCCAGCGCCCAAGACCGGGCCCTCCCCCAGGATACGCAGTATTTT. Translated: CASAQDRALPQDTQYF.

The chain uses TRBV28 and TRBJ2-1; D uncertain. This CDR3 has 12 amino acids. Trimming took off 3 bases at V and 8 bases at J, with 8 bases between the two ends. Germline-derived CDR1 and CDR2 are MDHEN and SYDVKM. CDR3 residues: CASSLGMYEQFF. CDR3 in DNA: TGTGCCAGCAGTTTGGGGATGTATGAGCAGTTCTTC.

In its sample, this clonotype was seen many times. V and J are TRBV7-8 and TRBJ2-3, with D unresolved. The CDR3 length is 15 residues. Germline CDR1 SGHVS, CDR2 FQNEAQ. V was trimmed by 4 bases and J by 2 bases, leaving 13 bases between them. This chain's CDR3 is CASSSTNQHTDTQYF. CDR3 bases: TGTGCCAGCAGCTCTACCAACCAGCACACAGATACGCAGTATTTT.

This clonotype came up many times. The CDR3 spells CASSEGGENQPQHF. CDR3 sequence (DNA): TGTGCCAGCAGTGAGGGAGGGGAAAATCAGCCCCAGCATTTT. This rearrangement joins TRBV11-2 to TRBJ1-5; TRBD1 might be the D (5 bases). Trimming pared 6 bases from V and 4 bases from J, leaving 13 bases between. CDR1 is SGHAT, CDR2 FQNNGV, per germline. The CDR3 spans 14 residues.